A selection of T cell receptor beta chains follows, all from one sample in a study of T cell responses to AZD1222 COVID-19 vaccine. The assay was immunoSEQ multiplex PCR, and TCRdb's table has in-frame clones only and misses some. The sample shows about 150,000 clones, under 95% of them seen only once. This material consisted of peripheral blood, taken on day 0 of AZD1222 vaccination. The receptors stem from an adult in good health. Each CDR3 is given with its conserved first and last residue. D genes are given only for firm matches. Clone size is stated in some rows and not others, as once, few, many or a class when expanded.

V gene: TRBV28
D gene: .
J gene: TRBJ2-7
clone size: .
CDR3 protein: CASRRHREIQSYEQYF
CDR3 DNA: TGTGCCAGCAGGCGCCACAGGGAAATCCAATCCTACGAGCAGTACTTC

V gene: TRBV28
D gene: .
J gene: TRBJ2-7
clone size: .
CDR3 protein: CASSFRHGGLPSYEQYF
CDR3 DNA: TGTGCCAGCAGTTTTAGGCACGGGGGCTTACCCTCCTACGAGCAGTACTTC

V gene: TRBV28
D gene: .
J gene: TRBJ1-2
clone size: once
CDR3 protein: CASSSTDTGIHGYTF
CDR3 DNA: TGTGCCAGCAGTTCCACGGATACAGGGATTCATGGCTACACCTTC

V gene: TRBV28
D gene: .
J gene: TRBJ2-5
clone size: .
CDR3 protein: CASSSLGETQYF
CDR3 DNA: TGTGCCAGCAGTTCCCTAGGGGAGACCCAGTACTTC

V gene: TRBV5-1
D gene: .
J gene: TRBJ1-5
clone size: once
CDR3 protein: CASSLGGTTNQPQHF
CDR3 DNA: TGCGCCAGCAGCTTGGGAGGGACAACGAATCAGCCCCAGCATTTT

V gene: TRBV28
D gene: .
J gene: TRBJ2-2
clone size: .
CDR3 protein: CASSSRLGTGELFF
CDR3 DNA: TGTGCCAGCAGTTCCCGGCTTGGGACCGGGGAGCTGTTTTTT

V gene: TRBV28
D gene: TRBD1
J gene: TRBJ2-3
clone size: .
CDR3 protein: CAFWTGTDTQYF
CDR3 DNA: TGTGCCTTCTGGACAGGAACAGATACGCAGTATTTT

V gene: TRBV25-1
D gene: TRBD1
J gene: TRBJ2-5
clone size: .
CDR3 protein: CASSELAGGLLYQETQYF
CDR3 DNA: TGTGCCAGCAGTGAATTGGCAGGGGGCCTGTTGTACCAAGAGACCCAGTACTTC

V gene: TRBV6-5
D gene: .
J gene: TRBJ1-1
clone size: .
CDR3 protein: CASSFGGGFTEAFF
CDR3 DNA: TGTGCCAGCAGTTTCGGTGGTGGGTTCACTGAAGCTTTCTTT

V gene: TRBV9
D gene: .
J gene: TRBJ2-3
clone size: .
CDR3 protein: CASSVEDGRGGDTQYF
CDR3 DNA: TGTGCCAGCAGCGTAGAGGACGGGAGAGGGGGAGATACGCAGTATTTT

V gene: TRBV5-4
D gene: TRBD1
J gene: TRBJ1-6
clone size: .
CDR3 protein: CASSLGTGGSPLHF
CDR3 DNA: TGTGCCAGCAGCTTGGGGACAGGGGGATCACCCCTCCACTTT

V gene: TRBV28
D gene: .
J gene: TRBJ2-3
clone size: .
CDR3 protein: CASSEGLSHTDTQYF
CDR3 DNA: TGTGCCAGCAGTGAGGGACTTTCCCACACAGATACGCAGTATTTT

V gene: TRBV27
D gene: .
J gene: TRBJ2-7
clone size: .
CDR3 protein: CASTGREAAYEQYF
CDR3 DNA: TGTGCCAGCACGGGCCGAGAAGCAGCTTACGAGCAGTACTTC

V gene: TRBV28
D gene: .
J gene: TRBJ1-5
clone size: .
CDR3 protein: CASSPKPAYSNQPQHF
CDR3 DNA: TGTGCCAGCAGCCCCAAGCCGGCCTATAGCAATCAGCCCCAGCATTTT

V gene: TRBV28
D gene: .
J gene: TRBJ2-5
clone size: .
CDR3 protein: CASSLVVANQMDQYF
CDR3 DNA: TGTGCCAGCAGTTTGGTGGTGGCCAACCAGATGGACCAGTACTTC

V gene: TRBV7-3
D gene: .
J gene: TRBJ1-1
clone size: .
CDR3 protein: CARRTGTATEAFF
CDR3 DNA: TGTGCCAGGAGAACCGGGACGGCCACTGAAGCTTTCTTT

V gene: TRBV9
D gene: TRBD2
J gene: TRBJ2-7
clone size: .
CDR3 protein: CASSASGLAGGPRDEQYF
CDR3 DNA: TGTGCCAGCAGCGCGTCGGGACTAGCGGGAGGGCCGCGGGACGAGCAGTACTTC

V gene: TRBV10-2
D gene: .
J gene: TRBJ1-2
clone size: .
CDR3 protein: CASSESQGSSLYTF
CDR3 DNA: TGCGCCAGCAGTGAGTCGCAGGGAAGCTCCCTCTACACCTTC

V gene: TRBV11-2
D gene: .
J gene: TRBJ1-3
clone size: .
CDR3 protein: CASRPSSGNTIYF
CDR3 DNA: TGTGCCAGCCGTCCGTCCTCTGGAAACACCATATATTTT

V gene: TRBV13
D gene: .
J gene: TRBJ2-7
clone size: .
CDR3 protein: CASSPQGFSYEQYF
CDR3 DNA: TGTGCCAGCAGCCCTCAGGGTTTCTCCTACGAGCAGTACTTC

V gene: TRBV27
D gene: .
J gene: TRBJ2-7
clone size: .
CDR3 protein: CASSLRSHYEQYF
CDR3 DNA: TGTGCCAGCAGTTTACGGTCTCACTACGAGCAGTACTTC

V gene: TRBV7-6
D gene: .
J gene: TRBJ1-4
clone size: .
CDR3 protein: CASSFNEKLFF
CDR3 DNA: TGTGCCAGCAGCTTTAATGAAAAACTGTTTTTT

V gene: TRBV18
D gene: .
J gene: TRBJ1-5
clone size: .
CDR3 protein: CASSGGHPNQPQHF
CDR3 DNA: TGTGCCAGCTCAGGCGGGCACCCCAATCAGCCCCAGCATTTT

V gene: TRBV3-1/TRBV3-2
D gene: .
J gene: TRBJ1-3
clone size: .
CDR3 protein: CASSRQGTGNTIYF
CDR3 DNA: TGTGCCAGCAGCCGCCAGGGGACAGGAAACACCATATATTTT

V gene: TRBV7-9
D gene: TRBD1
J gene: TRBJ1-1
clone size: .
CDR3 protein: CASSQDRTIEAFF
CDR3 DNA: TGTGCCAGCAGCCAGGACAGGACAATTGAAGCTTTCTTT

V gene: TRBV28
D gene: TRBD1
J gene: TRBJ2-2
clone size: .
CDR3 protein: CASTLTGSLTGELFF
CDR3 DNA: TGTGCCAGCACCTTGACAGGGTCCCTCACCGGGGAGCTGTTTTTT

V gene: TRBV7-6
D gene: TRBD1
J gene: TRBJ2-1
clone size: few
CDR3 protein: CASSATTGALIYNEQFF
CDR3 DNA: TGTGCCAGCAGCGCGACGACAGGGGCCCTAATATACAATGAGCAGTTCTTC

V gene: TRBV11-3
D gene: .
J gene: TRBJ2-5
clone size: .
CDR3 protein: CASSLDRQETQYF
CDR3 DNA: TGTGCCAGCAGCTTAGACAGACAAGAGACCCAGTACTTC

V gene: TRBV28
D gene: .
J gene: TRBJ1-4
clone size: once
CDR3 protein: CASAPVGGEKLFF
CDR3 DNA: TGTGCCAGCGCACCGGTGGGGGGTGAAAAACTGTTTTTT

V gene: TRBV6-6
D gene: .
J gene: TRBJ2-7
clone size: .
CDR3 protein: CASTPEESGDYEQYF
CDR3 DNA: TGTGCCAGCACCCCCGAGGAGAGCGGTGACTACGAGCAGTACTTC

V gene: TRBV6-2/TRBV6-3
D gene: TRBD2
J gene: TRBJ2-1
clone size: .
CDR3 protein: CASSATSGGPYNEQFF
CDR3 DNA: TGTGCCAGCAGTGCGACTAGCGGGGGACCCTACAATGAGCAGTTCTTC

V gene: TRBV6-2/TRBV6-3
D gene: TRBD2
J gene: TRBJ2-1
clone size: .
CDR3 protein: CASSLGREGSNEQFF
CDR3 DNA: TGTGCCAGCAGTTTGGGGCGGGAGGGGAGCAATGAGCAGTTCTTC

V gene: TRBV11-2
D gene: TRBD1
J gene: TRBJ2-1
clone size: .
CDR3 protein: CASSKQGEQFF
CDR3 DNA: TGTGCCAGCAGCAAACAGGGGGAGCAGTTCTTC

V gene: TRBV11-2
D gene: TRBD1
J gene: TRBJ1-1
clone size: .
CDR3 protein: CASSLDRRTEAFF
CDR3 DNA: TGTGCCAGCAGCTTGGACAGGCGGACTGAAGCTTTCTTT

V gene: TRBV7-9
D gene: TRBD2
J gene: TRBJ2-7
clone size: .
CDR3 protein: CASSSTRAGGAYEQYF
CDR3 DNA: TGTGCCAGCAGTTCAACGAGGGCGGGAGGAGCCTACGAGCAGTACTTC

V gene: TRBV16
D gene: .
J gene: TRBJ1-2
clone size: .
CDR3 protein: CASSQSQQSPFYGYTF
CDR3 DNA: TGTGCCAGCAGCCAATCTCAACAGTCTCCTTTTTATGGCTACACCTTC